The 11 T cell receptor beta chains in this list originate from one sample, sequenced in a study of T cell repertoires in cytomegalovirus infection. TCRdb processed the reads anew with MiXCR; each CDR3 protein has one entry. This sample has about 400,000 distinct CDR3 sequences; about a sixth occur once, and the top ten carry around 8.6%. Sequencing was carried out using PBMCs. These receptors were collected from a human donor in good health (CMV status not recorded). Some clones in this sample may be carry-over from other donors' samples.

The CDR3 DNA reads as TGTGCCACCAGTGACCCACGGTCCGCCGATACGCAGTATTTT. Protein product: CATSDPRSADTQYF. The chain recombines TRBV24-1 with TRBJ2-3; D uncertain. Germline V CDR1 and CDR2: KGHDR, SFDVKD. This CDR3 is built from 14 residues. Trimming removed 4 bases from V and 6 bases from J, with 13 bases in between.

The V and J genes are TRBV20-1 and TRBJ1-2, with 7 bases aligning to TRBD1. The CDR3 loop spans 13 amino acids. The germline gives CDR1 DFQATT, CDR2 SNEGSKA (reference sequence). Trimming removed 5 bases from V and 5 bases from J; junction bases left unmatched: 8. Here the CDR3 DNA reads TGCAGTGCTGGGACAGCCGCCGTTTATGGCTACACCTTC. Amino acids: CSAGTAAVYGYTF.

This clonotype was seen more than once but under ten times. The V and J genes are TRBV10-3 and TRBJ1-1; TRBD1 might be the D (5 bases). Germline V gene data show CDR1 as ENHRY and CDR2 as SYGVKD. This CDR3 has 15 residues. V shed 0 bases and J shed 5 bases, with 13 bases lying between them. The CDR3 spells CAISESRLGGTEAFF. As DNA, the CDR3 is TGTGCCATCAGTGAGTCGAGGCTCGGGGGGACTGAAGCTTTCTTT.

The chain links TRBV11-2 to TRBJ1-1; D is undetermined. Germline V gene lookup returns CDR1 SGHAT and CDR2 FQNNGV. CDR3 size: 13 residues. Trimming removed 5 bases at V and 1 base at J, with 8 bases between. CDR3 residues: CASSITENTEAFF. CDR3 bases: TGTGCCAGCAGCATAACAGAGAACACTGAAGCTTTCTTT.

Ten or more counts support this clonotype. The CDR3 protein is CASGNPPGLAGGGYEQYF. The CDR3, as DNA: TGTGCCAGCGGGAATCCTCCGGGACTAGCGGGAGGGGGCTACGAGCAGTACTTC. This chain uses TRBV11-2 with TRBJ2-7; TRBD2 agrees at 16 bases. This CDR3 spans 18 amino acids. In germline, CDR1 is SGHAT, CDR2 FQNNGV. With V trimmed by 8 bases and J by 3 bases, 13 bases remained unmatched.

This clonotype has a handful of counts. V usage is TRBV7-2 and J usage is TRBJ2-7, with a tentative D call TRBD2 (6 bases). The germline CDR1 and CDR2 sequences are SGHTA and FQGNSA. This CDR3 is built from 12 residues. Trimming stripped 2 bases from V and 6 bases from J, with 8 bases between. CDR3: CASSLMGGEQYF. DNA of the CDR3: TGTGCCAGCAGCTTAATGGGGGGCGAGCAGTACTTC.

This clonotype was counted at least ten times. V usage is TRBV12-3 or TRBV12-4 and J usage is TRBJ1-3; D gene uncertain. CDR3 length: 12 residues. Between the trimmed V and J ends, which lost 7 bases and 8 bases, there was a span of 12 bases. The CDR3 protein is CASNGPADTIYF. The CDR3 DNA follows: TGTGCCAGCAACGGTCCGGCAGACACCATATATTTT.

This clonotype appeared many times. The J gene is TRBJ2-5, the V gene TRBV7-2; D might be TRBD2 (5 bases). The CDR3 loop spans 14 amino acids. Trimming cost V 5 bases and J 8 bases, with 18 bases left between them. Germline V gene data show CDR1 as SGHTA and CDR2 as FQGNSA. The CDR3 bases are TGTGCCAGCAGCCTCGGGGAGCGGCCGGGTACCCAGTACTTC. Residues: CASSLGERPGTQYF.

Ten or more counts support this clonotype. The CDR3 region is CASSLVPSGNTGELFF. The CDR3 nucleotides are TGTGCCAGCAGCTTAGTCCCTAGCGGGAACACCGGGGAGCTGTTTTTT. The chain couples TRBV7-2 to TRBJ2-2; 7 nucleotides align to TRBD2. This CDR3 comprises 16 residues. V shed 1 base and J 1 base; nucleotides not matched to a gene: 3. Germline V gives CDR1 SGHTA, CDR2 FQGNSA. The entire variable domain, with the rest obtained from reference TRBV7-2 and TRBJ2-2, is as follows: GAGVSQSPSNKVTEKGKDVELRCDPISGHTALYWYRQSLGQGLEFLIYFQGNSAPDKSGLPSDRFSAERTGGSVSTLTIQRTQQEDSAVYLCASSLVPSGNTGELFFGEGSRLTVL.

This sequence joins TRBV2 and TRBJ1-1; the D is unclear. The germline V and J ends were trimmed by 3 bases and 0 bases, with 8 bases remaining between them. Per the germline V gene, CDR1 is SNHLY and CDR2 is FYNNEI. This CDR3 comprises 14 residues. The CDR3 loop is CASSEWNMNTEAFF. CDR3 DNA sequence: TGTGCCAGCAGTGAGTGGAACATGAACACTGAAGCTTTCTTT.

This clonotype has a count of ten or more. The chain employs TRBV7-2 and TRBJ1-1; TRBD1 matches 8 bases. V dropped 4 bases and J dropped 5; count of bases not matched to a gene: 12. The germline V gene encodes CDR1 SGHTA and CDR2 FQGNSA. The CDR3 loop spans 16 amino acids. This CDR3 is CASSSAGRTGHTEAFF. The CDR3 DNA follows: TGTGCCAGCAGCTCCGCGGGCCGGACAGGGCATACTGAAGCTTTCTTT. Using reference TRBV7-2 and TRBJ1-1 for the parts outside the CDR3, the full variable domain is GAGVSQSPSNKVTEKGKDVELRCDPISGHTALYWYRQSLGQGLEFLIYFQGNSAPDKSGLPSDRFSAERTGGSVSTLTIQRTQQEDSAVYLCASSSAGRTGHTEAFFGQGTRLTVV.